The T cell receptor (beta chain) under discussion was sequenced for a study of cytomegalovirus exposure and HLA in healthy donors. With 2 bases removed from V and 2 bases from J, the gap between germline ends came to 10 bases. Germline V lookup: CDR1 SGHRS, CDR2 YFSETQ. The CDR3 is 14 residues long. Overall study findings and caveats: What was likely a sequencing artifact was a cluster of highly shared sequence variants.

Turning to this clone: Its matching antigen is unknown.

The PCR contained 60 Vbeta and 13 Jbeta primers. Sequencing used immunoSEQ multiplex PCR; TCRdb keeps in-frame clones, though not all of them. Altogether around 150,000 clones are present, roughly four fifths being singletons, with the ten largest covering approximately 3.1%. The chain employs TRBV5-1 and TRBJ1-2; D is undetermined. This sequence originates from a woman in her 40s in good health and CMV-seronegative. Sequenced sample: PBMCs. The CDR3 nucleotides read TGCGCCAGCAGCTTCGGGTCGGAAAACTATGGCTACACCTTC. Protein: CASSFGSENYGYTF.